Following are 15 T cell receptor beta chains from one sample sequenced in a study of monozygotic twins with inflammatory bowel disease. TCRdb derives one entry per CDR3 protein from the 5' RACE reads, leaving out DNA. This table lists 350,000 to 550,000 distinct CDR3 sequences. The source material was blood. The receptors were sampled from a human donor with ulcerative colitis or Crohn's disease, or a healthy co-twin of an affected twin (not recorded which).

This chain connects TRBV14 to TRBJ1-5. The CDR3 is 16 residues long. Germline V CDR1 and CDR2: SGHDN, FVKESK. The CDR3 sequence: CASSQASVGFRQPQHF.

This rearrangement joins TRBV3-1 to TRBJ2-7; TCRdb's D call, TRBD1, is unchecked because there is no DNA. Germline assignment: CDR1 LGHDT and CDR2 YNNKEL (reference sequence). The CDR3 contains 15 residues. CDR3 sequence: CASSVVGQGTNEQYF.

The rearrangement links TRBV2 to TRBJ2-5; TCRdb indicates TRBD1, and absent DNA this call remains unverified. The CDR3 totals 16 residues. In germline, CDR1 is SNHLY, CDR2 FYNNEI. Here the CDR3 reads CASSEAVGRLGETQYF.

The V and J genes are TRBV29-1 and TRBJ2-2; with no DNA, the TCRdb D assignment of TRBD1 cannot be verified. CDR3 size: 13 residues. CDR1 is SQVTM, CDR2 ANQGSEA, per germline. CDR3: CSVVTVNTGELFF.

The chain combines TRBV28 with TRBJ2-7. Germline lookup yields CDR1 MDHEN and CDR2 SYDVKM. The CDR3 runs 13 residues. Here the CDR3 reads CASSAYGTYEQYF.

The chain links TRBV5-6 to TRBJ1-2; TCRdb's D gene call, TRBD1, goes unchecked for lack of DNA. Germline CDR1 reads SGHDT; CDR2 reads YYEEEE. There are 14 residues in the CDR3. The CDR3 here is CASSTQGAGDGYTF.

The chain uses TRBV10-3 and TRBJ2-2; as DNA is missing, the TRBD1 call by TCRdb cannot be tested. The CDR3 length is 12 residues. The germline V gene encodes CDR1 ENHRY and CDR2 SYGVKD. The CDR3 spells CAIDPGTGELFF.

The rearrangement joins TRBV5-1 to TRBJ2-1; absent DNA, TCRdb's TRBD1 call cannot be checked. CDR3 length: 17 amino acids. CDR1 and CDR2 from the germline V gene are SGHRS and YFSETQ. CDR3 residues: CASGRSGPTRSYNEQFF.

This rearrangement joins TRBV10-3 to TRBJ2-7; with no DNA, the TCRdb D assignment of TRBD1 cannot be verified. The CDR3 totals 13 residues. Germline values: CDR1 ENHRY, CDR2 SYGVKD. The CDR3 spells CAIRDRDIYEQYF.

The chain uses TRBV20-1 and TRBJ1-4. CDR1 and CDR2 (germline): DFQATT, SNEGSKA (reference sequence). This CDR3 has 14 amino acids. CDR3 protein: CSARPDTSNEKLFF.

V usage is TRBV30 and J usage is TRBJ2-7; TCRdb reports TRBD2, a call that lacks DNA to check it against. In germline, CDR1 is GTSNPN, CDR2 SVGIG (reference sequence). The CDR3 covers 18 residues. The CDR3 loop reads CAWSAPYTSGRPLYEQYF.

The chain recombines TRBV6-6 with TRBJ1-1. CDR1 is MNHNY and CDR2 is SVGAGI in the germline V gene (reference sequence). CDR3 length equals 12 residues. The CDR3: CASSGRNTEAFF.

The rearrangement uses TRBV7-8 and TRBJ2-5; TCRdb designates TRBD1, a call that cannot be tested without DNA. Germline lookup yields CDR1 SGHVS and CDR2 FQNEAQ. This CDR3 contains 15 residues. This CDR3 is CASSVPAGRPETQYF. The full variable domain, rest sourced from reference TRBV7-8 and TRBJ2-5, is GAGVSQSPRYKVAKRGQDVALRCDPISGHVSLFWYQQALGQGPEFLTYFQNEAQLDKSGLPSDRFFAERPEGSVSTLKIQRTQQEDSAVYLCASSVPAGRPETQYFGPGTRLLVL.

V and J are TRBV4-2 and TRBJ2-1; checking the TCRdb D call of TRBD1 is not possible without DNA. CDR1 and CDR2 (germline): LGHNA, YNFKEQ. CDR3 length: 17 amino acids. The CDR3 spells CASSSRLVQGAGNEQFF.

The rearrangement links TRBV7-9 to TRBJ2-7. The CDR3 extends over 14 amino acids. Germline V lookup: CDR1 SEHNR, CDR2 FQNEAQ (reference sequence). The CDR3 loop is CASSLRTASYEQYF.